Listed below are T cell receptor beta chains from one sample, sequenced in a study of blood T cell repertoires in COVID-19. Libraries were prepared by immunoSEQ multiplex PCR; TCRdb keeps only in-frame clonotypes and omits some of them. The sample comprises 200,000 to 300,000 clones, around 90% of which are singletons, and roughly 3.9% rests with the top ten. The sequencing sample was made of peripheral blood. These receptors originate from a woman between 40 and 50 years old with acute or convalescent COVID-19. CDR3s include the opening cysteine and the closing phenylalanine or tryptophan.

v_gene: TRBV30
CDR3aa: CASNLGHLSSYNSPLHF

v_gene: TRBV10-2
CDR3aa: CASSLGLAGSYNEQFF

v_gene: TRBV29-1
CDR3aa: CSVGGDRNTEAFF

v_gene: TRBV5-1
CDR3aa: CASSRRGQETQYF

v_gene: TRBV5-1
CDR3aa: CASSLVAAGTNSPLHF

v_gene: TRBV2
CDR3aa: CASRRETTNEKLFF

v_gene: TRBV5-1
CDR3aa: CASSLAGGNGYTF

v_gene: TRBV11-2
CDR3aa: CASSRSGTGGWNGYTF

v_gene: TRBV19
CDR3aa: CASSIDLAGVGDTQYF

v_gene: TRBV5-6
CDR3aa: CASSPGQGLYTF

v_gene: TRBV7-8
CDR3aa: CASSSDTGNTIYF

v_gene: TRBV6-5
CDR3aa: CASRDFGQETQYF

v_gene: TRBV24-1
CDR3aa: CATSDLDRVGYTF

v_gene: TRBV6-5
CDR3aa: CASSFTDGSYNEQFF

v_gene: TRBV4-1
CDR3aa: CASSPRGGHSNTGELFF

v_gene: TRBV18
CDR3aa: CASSPPGQDTEAFF

v_gene: TRBV11-2
CDR3aa: CASSLRPGNTIYF

v_gene: TRBV7-9
CDR3aa: CASSRSFETQYF

v_gene: TRBV27
CDR3aa: CASSLGASGNTIYF